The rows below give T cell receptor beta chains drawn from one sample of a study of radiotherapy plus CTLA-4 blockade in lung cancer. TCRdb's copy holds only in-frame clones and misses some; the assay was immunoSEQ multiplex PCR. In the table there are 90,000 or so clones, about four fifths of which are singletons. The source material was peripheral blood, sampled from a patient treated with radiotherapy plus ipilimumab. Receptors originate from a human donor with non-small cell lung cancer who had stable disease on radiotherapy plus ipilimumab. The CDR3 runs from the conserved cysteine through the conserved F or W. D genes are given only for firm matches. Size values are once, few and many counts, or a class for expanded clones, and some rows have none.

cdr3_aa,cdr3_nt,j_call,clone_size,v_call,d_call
CASSPPGRTYEQYF,TGTGCCAGCTCACCACCAGGGCGAACCTACGAGCAGTACTTC,TRBJ2-7,.,TRBV18,.
CASSEAGRGNYGYTF,TGTGCCAGCAGTGAAGCCGGCAGGGGGAACTATGGCTACACCTTC,TRBJ1-2,.,TRBV2,TRBD1
CASRSSGGDEKLFF,TGTGCCAGCCGATCGTCAGGGGGAGATGAAAAACTGTTTTTT,TRBJ1-4,.,TRBV2,TRBD1
CASSPLGLLDTQYF,TGTGCCAGCAGCCCCTTGGGACTTTTAGATACGCAGTATTTT,TRBJ2-3,.,TRBV9,.
CASSYREVDEQFF,TGTGCCAGCAGTTACAGGGAGGTGGATGAGCAGTTCTTC,TRBJ2-1,.,TRBV6-5,.
CASKPGQRQDEQFF,TGTGCCAGCAAACCGGGACAGCGTCAGGATGAGCAGTTCTTC,TRBJ2-1,medium-sized,TRBV28,TRBD1
CAWTRTGDTQYF,TGTGCCTGGACTCGGACCGGAGATACGCAGTATTTT,TRBJ2-3,.,TRBV30,.
CASSNPGPPWEQYF,TGTGCCAGCAGTAATCCGGGACCCCCTTGGGAGCAGTACTTC,TRBJ2-7,few,TRBV28,.
CASSLGAGRNQPQHF,TGTGCCAGCAGCTTAGGGGCAGGTCGCAATCAGCCCCAGCATTTT,TRBJ1-5,once,TRBV11-2,.
CASRTGLAVAGELFF,TGTGCCAGCAGAACGGGACTAGCCGTCGCCGGGGAGCTGTTTTTT,TRBJ2-2,.,TRBV7-3,TRBD2
CASSQVTGEAFF,TGTGCCAGCAGCCAAGTGACAGGTGAAGCTTTCTTT,TRBJ1-1,.,TRBV4-2,.
CASSESRGATLNPYGYTF,TGTGCCAGCAGTGAATCCCGGGGGGCCACCCTCAACCCCTATGGCTACACCTTC,TRBJ1-2,few,TRBV2,.
CSVGTPPNEQYF,TGCAGCGTCGGGACACCTCCCAACGAGCAGTACTTC,TRBJ2-7,.,TRBV29-1,.
CASNRQAYEQYF,TGTGCCAGTAACCGACAGGCCTACGAGCAGTACTTC,TRBJ2-7,.,TRBV19,.
CASTYSGGPQETQYF,TGTGCCAGCACCTATAGCGGGGGGCCTCAAGAGACCCAGTACTTC,TRBJ2-5,.,TRBV9,TRBD2
CATSRDLLDTQYF,TGTGCCACCAGCAGAGATCTCCTCGATACGCAGTATTTT,TRBJ2-3,.,TRBV15,.
CSVEELRGEQYF,TGCAGCGTTGAAGAGTTAAGGGGGGAGCAGTACTTC,TRBJ2-7,.,TRBV29-1,.
CASSVEGARANVLTF,TGTGCCAGCAGCGTAGAAGGGGCCCGGGCCAACGTCCTGACTTTC,TRBJ2-6,.,TRBV9,.
CASRGTEETQYF,TGTGCCAGTAGAGGGACAGAAGAGACCCAGTACTTC,TRBJ2-5,.,TRBV19,TRBD1
CASRQTGEGYTF,TGTGCCAGCAGACAGACAGGGGAAGGCTACACCTTC,TRBJ1-2,few,TRBV25-1,TRBD1
CATSRDPGEEKLFF,TGTGCCACCAGCAGAGATCCAGGGGAAGAAAAACTGTTTTTT,TRBJ1-4,.,TRBV15,.
CASSATGGNQPQHF,TGTGCCAGCAGTGCGACAGGGGGCAATCAGCCCCAGCATTTT,TRBJ1-5,.,TRBV6-5,TRBD1
CASSPSLDSVAYGYTF,TGTGCCAGCAGTCCCTCCCTTGACAGCGTGGCCTATGGCTACACCTTC,TRBJ1-2,.,TRBV27,.
CASSQDSAVPSYEQYF,TGTGCCAGCAGCCAAGATTCGGCAGTACCCTCCTACGAGCAGTACTTC,TRBJ2-7,few,TRBV5-4,.
CASSPTPRTGRYEQYF,TGTGCCAGCAGCCCAACCCCCAGGACAGGGCGCTACGAGCAGTACTTC,TRBJ2-7,.,TRBV28,TRBD1
CASPGLAGGPSQKETQYF,TGTGCCAGCCCGGGACTAGCGGGAGGGCCCTCCCAAAAAGAGACCCAGTACTTC,TRBJ2-5,.,TRBV6-4,TRBD2
CASSLAGGKPYEQYF,TGTGCCAGCAGCTTAGCCGGCGGAAAACCCTACGAGCAGTACTTC,TRBJ2-7,few,TRBV7-9,.
CASTSVYGTSGSREQFF,TGTGCCAGCACCTCGGTATACGGGACTAGCGGGAGTCGGGAGCAGTTCTTC,TRBJ2-1,.,TRBV5-6,TRBD2
CASSHGPMRNEQFF,TGTGCCAGCAGCCACGGCCCCATGCGAAATGAGCAGTTCTTC,TRBJ2-1,.,TRBV11-2,.
CASSLGGSGGTETQYF,TGTGCCAGCAGCTTGGGCGGTAGCGGGGGGACGGAGACCCAGTACTTC,TRBJ2-5,.,TRBV5-4,TRBD2
CASSSRGNTQYF,TGTGCCAGCAGCTCTAGAGGGAATACGCAGTATTTT,TRBJ2-3,medium-sized,TRBV7-8,.
CASRQLGGGGSPLHF,TGTGCCAGCCGACAACTGGGGGGGGGAGGTTCACCCCTCCACTTT,TRBJ1-6,.,TRBV21-1,.
CASNDRLYGYTF,TGTGCCAGTAACGATCGTCTCTATGGCTACACCTTC,TRBJ1-2,.,TRBV19,.
CASSRGTAYNEQFF,TGTGCCAGCAGCAGGGGGACAGCCTACAATGAGCAGTTCTTC,TRBJ2-1,.,TRBV5-4,TRBD1
CASSQDRVQPQHF,TGTGCCAGCAGCCAGGACAGGGTTCAGCCCCAGCATTTT,TRBJ1-5,.,TRBV14,TRBD1
CASSSGGVNTEAFF,TGTGCCAGCAGCTCCGGAGGTGTGAACACTGAAGCTTTCTTT,TRBJ1-1,.,TRBV11-2,.
CASSLARGWEYF,TGTGCCAGCAGCTTAGCCAGGGGTTGGGAGTACTTC,TRBJ2-7,.,TRBV7-9,.
CASSTIGTGNNQPQHF,TGTGCCAGTAGTACCATTGGGACAGGGAACAATCAGCCCCAGCATTTT,TRBJ1-5,.,TRBV19,TRBD1
CASSLAFDQETQYF,TGTGCCAGCAGCTTGGCGTTTGACCAAGAGACCCAGTACTTC,TRBJ2-5,.,TRBV7-2,.
CASSKVQVGIGNTIYF,.,TRBJ1-3,.,TRBV21-1,.
CASSFFSGGPNTGELFF,TGTGCCAGCAGCTTTTTTAGCGGGGGGCCGAACACCGGGGAGCTGTTTTTT,TRBJ2-2,.,TRBV7-2,TRBD2
CATRGQANYGYTF,TGTGCCACAAGGGGGCAGGCTAACTATGGCTACACCTTC,TRBJ1-2,.,TRBV28,TRBD1
CASSLWGRMETQYF,TGTGCCAGCAGCTTATGGGGAAGGATGGAGACCCAGTACTTC,TRBJ2-5,.,TRBV7-9,.
CASSTRQASRHGYTF,TGTGCCAGCAGCACCCGACAGGCCTCCCGTCATGGCTACACCTTC,TRBJ1-2,few,TRBV7-9,.
CASSLATGSPPGGYTF,TGTGCCAGCAGCTTAGCTACAGGGTCCCCGCCGGGAGGCTACACCTTC,TRBJ1-2,once,TRBV7-8,.
CASSLEPGGVSEQYF,TGCGCCAGCAGCTTGGAGCCAGGGGGCGTCTCCGAGCAGTACTTC,TRBJ2-7,.,TRBV5-1,TRBD1
CASSQVSTANYGYTF,TGTGCCAGCAGCCAGGTTTCGACAGCCAACTATGGCTACACCTTC,TRBJ1-2,once,TRBV7-9,.